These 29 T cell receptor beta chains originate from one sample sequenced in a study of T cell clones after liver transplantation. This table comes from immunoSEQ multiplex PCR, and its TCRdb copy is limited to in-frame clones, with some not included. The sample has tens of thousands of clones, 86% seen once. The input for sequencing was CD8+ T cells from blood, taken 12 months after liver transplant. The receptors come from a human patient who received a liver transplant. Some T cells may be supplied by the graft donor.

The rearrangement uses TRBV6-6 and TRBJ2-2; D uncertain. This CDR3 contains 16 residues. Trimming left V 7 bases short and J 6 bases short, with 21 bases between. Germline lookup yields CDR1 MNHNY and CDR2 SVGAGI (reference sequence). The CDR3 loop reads CASTYGRPARAGELFF. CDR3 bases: TGTGCCAGCACCTACGGGCGGCCGGCCCGGGCCGGGGAGCTGTTTTTT.

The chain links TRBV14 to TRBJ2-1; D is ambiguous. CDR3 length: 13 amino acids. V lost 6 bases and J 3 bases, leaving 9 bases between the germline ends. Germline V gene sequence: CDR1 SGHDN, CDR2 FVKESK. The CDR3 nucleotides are TGTGCCAGCAGACGTACAGACTACAATGAGCAGTTCTTC. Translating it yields CASRRTDYNEQFF.

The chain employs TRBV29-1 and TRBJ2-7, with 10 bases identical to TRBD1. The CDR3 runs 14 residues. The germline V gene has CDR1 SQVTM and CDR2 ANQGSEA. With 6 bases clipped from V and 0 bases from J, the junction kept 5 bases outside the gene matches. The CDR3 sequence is CSVPDRGSSYEQYF. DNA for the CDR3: TGCAGCGTCCCGGACAGGGGGAGCTCCTACGAGCAGTACTTC.

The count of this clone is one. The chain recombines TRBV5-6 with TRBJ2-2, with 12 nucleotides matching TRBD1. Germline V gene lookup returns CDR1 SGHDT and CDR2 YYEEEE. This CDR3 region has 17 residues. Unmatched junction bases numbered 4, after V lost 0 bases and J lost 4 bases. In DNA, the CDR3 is TGTGCCAGCAGCTTGGGGGACAGGGGGCGAGCCACCGGGGAGCTGTTTTTT. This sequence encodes CASSLGDRGRATGELFF.

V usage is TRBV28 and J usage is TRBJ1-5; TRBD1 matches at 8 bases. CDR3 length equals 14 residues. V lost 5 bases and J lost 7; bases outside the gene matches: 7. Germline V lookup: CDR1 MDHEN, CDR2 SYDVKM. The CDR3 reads CASSLRTGIQPQHF. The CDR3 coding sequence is TGTGCCAGCAGTCTCCGGACAGGGATCCAGCCCCAGCATTTT.

Here the CDR3 reads CASSSTLLQGGGNTIYF. The CDR3 DNA reads TGTGCCAGCAGCTCAACCCTCCTACAGGGAGGTGGAAACACCATATATTTT. The V call is TRBV7-8, the J call TRBJ1-3; D is perhaps TRBD1 (6 bases). The germline CDR1 and CDR2 sequences are SGHVS and FQNEAQ. The CDR3 spans 17 residues. V was trimmed by 4 bases and J by 3 bases, leaving 19 bases between them.

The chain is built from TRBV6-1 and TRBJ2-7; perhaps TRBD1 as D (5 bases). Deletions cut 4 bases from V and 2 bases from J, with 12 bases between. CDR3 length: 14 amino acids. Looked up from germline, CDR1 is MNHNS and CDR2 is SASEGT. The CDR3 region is CASSGFQGPYEQYF. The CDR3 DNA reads TGTGCCAGCAGTGGCTTTCAGGGCCCCTACGAGCAGTACTTC.

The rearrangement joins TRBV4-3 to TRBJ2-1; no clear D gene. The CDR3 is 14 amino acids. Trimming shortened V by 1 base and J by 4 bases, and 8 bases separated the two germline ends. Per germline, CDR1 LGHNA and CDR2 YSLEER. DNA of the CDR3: TGCGCCAGCAGCCAAGGTCTGGGATACAATGAGCAGTTCTTC. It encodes CASSQGLGYNEQFF.

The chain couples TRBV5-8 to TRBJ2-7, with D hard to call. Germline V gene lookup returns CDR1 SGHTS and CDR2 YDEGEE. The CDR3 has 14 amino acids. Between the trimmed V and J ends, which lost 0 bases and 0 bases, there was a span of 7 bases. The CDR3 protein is CASSLDINSYEQYF. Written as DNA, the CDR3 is TGTGCCAGCAGCTTGGACATAAACTCCTACGAGCAGTACTTC.

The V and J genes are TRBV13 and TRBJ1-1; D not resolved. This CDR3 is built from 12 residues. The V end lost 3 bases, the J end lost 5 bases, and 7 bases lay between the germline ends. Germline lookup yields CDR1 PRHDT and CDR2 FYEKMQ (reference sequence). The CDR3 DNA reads TGTGCCAGCAGCTTCGTCAGGACTGAAGCTTTCTTT. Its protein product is CASSFVRTEAFF.

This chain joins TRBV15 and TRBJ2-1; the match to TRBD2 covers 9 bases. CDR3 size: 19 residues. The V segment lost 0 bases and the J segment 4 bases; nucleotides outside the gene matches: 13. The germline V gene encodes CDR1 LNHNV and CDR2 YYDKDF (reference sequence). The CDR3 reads CATSRDIKREDGRYNEQFF. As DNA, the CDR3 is TGTGCCACCAGCAGAGACATCAAGCGGGAGGACGGGAGGTACAATGAGCAGTTCTTC.

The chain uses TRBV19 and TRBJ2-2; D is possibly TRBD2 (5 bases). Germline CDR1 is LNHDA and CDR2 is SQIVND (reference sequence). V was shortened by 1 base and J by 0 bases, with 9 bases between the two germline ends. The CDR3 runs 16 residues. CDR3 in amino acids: CASSIGAGTNTGELFF. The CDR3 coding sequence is TGTGCCAGTAGTATAGGGGCCGGGACGAACACCGGGGAGCTGTTTTTT.

CDR3: CASSLGLGTDNTGELFF. The CDR3 nucleotides are TGTGCCAGCAGTTTGGGCCTCGGGACCGATAACACCGGGGAGCTGTTTTTT. This chain links TRBV28 with TRBJ2-2; D possibly matches TRBD1 or TRBD2 (5 bases each). Germline loops: CDR1 MDHEN, CDR2 SYDVKM. The CDR3 totals 17 residues. V was pared by 3 bases and J by 2 bases, with 16 bases between.

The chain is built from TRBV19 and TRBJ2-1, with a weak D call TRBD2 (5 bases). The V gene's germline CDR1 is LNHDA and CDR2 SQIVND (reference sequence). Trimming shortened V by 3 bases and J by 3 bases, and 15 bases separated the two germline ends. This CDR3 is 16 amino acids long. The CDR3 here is CASSMASGSVYNEQFF. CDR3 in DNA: TGTGCCAGTAGTATGGCCAGCGGTTCTGTCTACAATGAGCAGTTCTTC.

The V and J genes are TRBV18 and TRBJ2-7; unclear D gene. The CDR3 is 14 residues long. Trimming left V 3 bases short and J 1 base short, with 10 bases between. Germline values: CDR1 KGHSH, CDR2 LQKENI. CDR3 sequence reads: CASSPSGSSYEQYF. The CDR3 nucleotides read TGTGCCAGCTCACCTTCCGGGTCTTCCTACGAGCAGTACTTC.

This chain's CDR3 is CASSLPSGNTGELFF. In DNA form, the CDR3 reads TGTGCCAGCAGCTTGCCTAGCGGGAACACCGGGGAGCTGTTTTTT. J is TRBJ2-2 and V is TRBV5-4, with 7 positions matching TRBD2. CDR1 and CDR2 from the germline V gene are SGHNT and YYREEE (reference sequence). V shed 1 base and J 1 base; nucleotides not matched to a gene: 1. The CDR3 is 15 amino acids.

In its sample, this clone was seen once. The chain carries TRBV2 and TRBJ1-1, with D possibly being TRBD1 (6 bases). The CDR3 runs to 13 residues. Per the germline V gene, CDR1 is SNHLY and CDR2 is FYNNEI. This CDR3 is CADRGGAYTEAFF. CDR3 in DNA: TGTGCAGACCGCGGGGGGGCTTACACTGAAGCTTTCTTT.

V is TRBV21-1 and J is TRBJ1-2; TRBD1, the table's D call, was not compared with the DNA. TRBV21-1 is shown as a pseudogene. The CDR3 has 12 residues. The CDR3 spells CASFDDSYGYTF. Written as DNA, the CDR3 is TGTGCCAGCTTTGATGACAGCTATGGCTACACCTTC.

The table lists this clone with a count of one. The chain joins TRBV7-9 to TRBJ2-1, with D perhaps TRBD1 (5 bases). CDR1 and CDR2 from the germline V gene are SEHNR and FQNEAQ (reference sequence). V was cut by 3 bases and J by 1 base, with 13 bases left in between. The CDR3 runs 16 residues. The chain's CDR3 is CASSFSPSGSYNEQFF. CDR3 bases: TGTGCCAGCAGCTTCAGCCCTTCAGGGTCCTACAATGAGCAGTTCTTC. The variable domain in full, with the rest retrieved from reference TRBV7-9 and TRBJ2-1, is DTGVSQNPRHKITKRGQNVTFRCDPISEHNRLYWYRQTLGQGPEFLTYFQNEAQLEKSRLLSDRFSAERPKGSFSTLEIQRTEQGDSAMYLCASSFSPSGSYNEQFFGPGTRLTVL.

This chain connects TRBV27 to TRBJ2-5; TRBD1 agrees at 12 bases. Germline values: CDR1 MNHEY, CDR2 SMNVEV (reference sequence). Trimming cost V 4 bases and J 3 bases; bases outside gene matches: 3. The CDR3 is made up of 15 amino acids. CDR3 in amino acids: CASSWGQGAEETQYF. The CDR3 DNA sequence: TGTGCCAGCAGTTGGGGACAGGGGGCTGAAGAGACCCAGTACTTC.

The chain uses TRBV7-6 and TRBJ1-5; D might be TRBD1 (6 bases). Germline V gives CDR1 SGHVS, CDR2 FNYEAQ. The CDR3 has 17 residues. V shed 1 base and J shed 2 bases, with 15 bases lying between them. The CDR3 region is CASSLVSGGIGNQPQHF. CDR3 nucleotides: TGTGCCAGCAGCTTAGTATCCGGGGGCATCGGCAATCAGCCCCAGCATTTT.

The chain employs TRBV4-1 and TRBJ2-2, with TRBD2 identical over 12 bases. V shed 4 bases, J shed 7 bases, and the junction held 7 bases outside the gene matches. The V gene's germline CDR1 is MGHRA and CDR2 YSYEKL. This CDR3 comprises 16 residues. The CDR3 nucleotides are TGCGCCAGCAGCCCCCGACTAGCGGGAGACCACGGGGAGCTGTTTTTT. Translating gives CASSPRLAGDHGELFF.

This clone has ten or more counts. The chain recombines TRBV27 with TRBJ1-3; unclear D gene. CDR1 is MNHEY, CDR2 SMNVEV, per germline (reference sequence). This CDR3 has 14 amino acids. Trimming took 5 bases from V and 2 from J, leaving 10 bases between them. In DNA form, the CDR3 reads TGTGCCAGCAGTCCCGGAAAGGCTGGAAACACCATATATTTT. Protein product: CASSPGKAGNTIYF.

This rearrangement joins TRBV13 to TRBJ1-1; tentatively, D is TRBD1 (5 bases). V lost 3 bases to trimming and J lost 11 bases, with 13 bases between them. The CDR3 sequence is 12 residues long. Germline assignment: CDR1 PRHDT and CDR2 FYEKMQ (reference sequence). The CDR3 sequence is CASSLSRAPAFF. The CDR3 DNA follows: TGTGCCAGCAGCTTGAGCAGGGCTCCTGCTTTCTTT.

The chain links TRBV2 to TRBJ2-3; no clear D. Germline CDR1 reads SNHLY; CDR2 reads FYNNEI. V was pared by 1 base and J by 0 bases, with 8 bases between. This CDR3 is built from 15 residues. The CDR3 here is CASSEGRTSTDTQYF. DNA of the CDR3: TGTGCCAGCAGTGAAGGCAGAACTAGCACAGATACGCAGTATTTT.

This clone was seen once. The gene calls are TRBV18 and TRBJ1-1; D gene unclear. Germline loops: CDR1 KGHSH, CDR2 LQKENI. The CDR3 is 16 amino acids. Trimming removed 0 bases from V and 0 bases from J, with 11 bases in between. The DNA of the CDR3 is TGTGCCAGCTCACCACCGGAACGAATTATGAACACTGAAGCTTTCTTT. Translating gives CASSPPERIMNTEAFF.

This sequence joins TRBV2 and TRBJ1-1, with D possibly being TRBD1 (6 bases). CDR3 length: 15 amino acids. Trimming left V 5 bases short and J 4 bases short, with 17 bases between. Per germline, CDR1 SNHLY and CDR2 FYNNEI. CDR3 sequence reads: CASSRAGGVGTEAFF. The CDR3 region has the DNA TGTGCCAGCAGTCGTGCGGGGGGCGTGGGCACTGAAGCTTTCTTT.

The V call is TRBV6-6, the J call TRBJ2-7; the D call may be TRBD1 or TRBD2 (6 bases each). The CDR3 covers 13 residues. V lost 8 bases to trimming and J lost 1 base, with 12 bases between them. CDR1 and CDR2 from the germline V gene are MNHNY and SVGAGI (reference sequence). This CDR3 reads CASGGPLSYEQYF. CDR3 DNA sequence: TGTGCCAGCGGGGGGCCCCTATCCTACGAGCAGTACTTC.

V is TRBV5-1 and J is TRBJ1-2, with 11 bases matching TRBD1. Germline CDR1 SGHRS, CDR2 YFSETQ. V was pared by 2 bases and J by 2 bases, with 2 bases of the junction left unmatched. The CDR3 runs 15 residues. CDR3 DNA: TGCGCCAGCAGCTTACGGGACAGGGGGAACTATGGCTACACCTTC. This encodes CASSLRDRGNYGYTF.